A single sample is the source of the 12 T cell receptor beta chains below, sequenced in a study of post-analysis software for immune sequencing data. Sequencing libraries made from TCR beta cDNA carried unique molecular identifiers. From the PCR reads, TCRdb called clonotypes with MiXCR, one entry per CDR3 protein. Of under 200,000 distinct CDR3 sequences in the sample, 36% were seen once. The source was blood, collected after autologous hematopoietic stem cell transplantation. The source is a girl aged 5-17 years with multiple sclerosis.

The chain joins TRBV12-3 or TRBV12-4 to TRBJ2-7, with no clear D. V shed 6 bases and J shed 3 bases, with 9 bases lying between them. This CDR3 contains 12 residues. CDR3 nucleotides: TGTGCCAGCAGGGATTCCTTCTACGAGCAGTACTTC. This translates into CASRDSFYEQYF.

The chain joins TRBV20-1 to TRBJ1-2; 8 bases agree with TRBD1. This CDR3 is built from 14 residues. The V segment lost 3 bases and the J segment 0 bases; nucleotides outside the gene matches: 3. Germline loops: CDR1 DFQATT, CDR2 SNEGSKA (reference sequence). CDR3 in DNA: TGCAGTGCTAGGGTGGACAGGGCTAACTATGGCTACACCTTC. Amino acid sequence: CSARVDRANYGYTF.

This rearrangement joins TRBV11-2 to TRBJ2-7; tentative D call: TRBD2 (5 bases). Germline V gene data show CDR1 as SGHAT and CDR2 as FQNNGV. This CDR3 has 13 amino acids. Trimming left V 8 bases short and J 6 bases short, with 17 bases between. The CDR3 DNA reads TGTGCCAGCCGGGGATTACGCTTTCTCGAGCAGTACTTC. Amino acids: CASRGLRFLEQYF.

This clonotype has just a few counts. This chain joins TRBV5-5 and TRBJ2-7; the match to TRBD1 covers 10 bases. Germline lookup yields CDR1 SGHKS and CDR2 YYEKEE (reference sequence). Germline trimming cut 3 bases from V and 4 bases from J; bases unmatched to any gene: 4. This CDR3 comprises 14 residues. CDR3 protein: CASSWDRGAYEQYF. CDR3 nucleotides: TGTGCCAGCAGCTGGGACAGGGGCGCGTACGAGCAGTACTTC. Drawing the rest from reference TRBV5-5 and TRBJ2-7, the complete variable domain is DAGVTQSPTHLIKTRGQQVTLRCSPISGHKSVSWYQQVLGQGPQFIFQYYEKEERGRGNFPDRFSARQFPNYSSELNVNALLLGDSALYLCASSWDRGAYEQYFGPGTRLTVT.

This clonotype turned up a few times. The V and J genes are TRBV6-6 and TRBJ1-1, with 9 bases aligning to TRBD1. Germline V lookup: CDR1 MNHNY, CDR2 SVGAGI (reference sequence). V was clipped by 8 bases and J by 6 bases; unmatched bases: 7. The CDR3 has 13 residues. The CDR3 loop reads CASEDRGRPEAFF. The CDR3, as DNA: TGTGCCAGCGAAGACAGGGGGAGGCCTGAAGCTTTCTTT.

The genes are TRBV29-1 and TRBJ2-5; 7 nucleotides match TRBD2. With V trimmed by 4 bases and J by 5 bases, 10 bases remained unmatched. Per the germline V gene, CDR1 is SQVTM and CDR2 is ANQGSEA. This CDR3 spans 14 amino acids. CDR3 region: CSVGPLGRGETQYF. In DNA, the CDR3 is TGCAGCGTTGGGCCTCTGGGGCGGGGGGAGACCCAGTACTTC.

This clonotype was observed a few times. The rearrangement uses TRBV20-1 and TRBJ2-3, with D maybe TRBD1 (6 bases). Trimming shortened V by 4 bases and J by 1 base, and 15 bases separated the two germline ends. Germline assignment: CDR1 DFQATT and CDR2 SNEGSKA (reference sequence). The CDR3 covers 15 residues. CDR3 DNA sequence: TGCAGTGCTACACCGGGTGGGGGCGGCACAGATACGCAGTATTTT. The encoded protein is CSATPGGGGTDTQYF.

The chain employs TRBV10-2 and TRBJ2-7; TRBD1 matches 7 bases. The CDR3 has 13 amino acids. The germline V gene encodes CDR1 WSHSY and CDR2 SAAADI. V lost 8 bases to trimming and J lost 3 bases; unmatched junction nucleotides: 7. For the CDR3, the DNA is TGCGCCAGCTCGGGACAGTCTCTCTACGAGCAGTACTTC. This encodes CASSGQSLYEQYF.

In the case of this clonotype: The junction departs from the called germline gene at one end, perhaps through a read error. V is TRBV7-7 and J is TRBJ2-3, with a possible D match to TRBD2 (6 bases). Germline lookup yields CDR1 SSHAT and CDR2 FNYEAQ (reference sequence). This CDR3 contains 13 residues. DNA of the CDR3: TGTGCTAGCAGCCATACTAGCACGGATACGCAGTATTTT. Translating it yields CASSHTSTDTQYF.

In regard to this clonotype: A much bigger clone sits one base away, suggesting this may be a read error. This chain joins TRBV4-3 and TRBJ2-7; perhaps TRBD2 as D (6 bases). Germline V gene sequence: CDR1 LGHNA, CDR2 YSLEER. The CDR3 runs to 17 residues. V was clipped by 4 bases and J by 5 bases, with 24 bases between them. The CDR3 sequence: CASSPFRLGTGANEQYF. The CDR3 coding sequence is TGCGCCAGCAGCCCGTTTAGGTTGGGGACTGGCGCCAACGAGCAGTACTTC.

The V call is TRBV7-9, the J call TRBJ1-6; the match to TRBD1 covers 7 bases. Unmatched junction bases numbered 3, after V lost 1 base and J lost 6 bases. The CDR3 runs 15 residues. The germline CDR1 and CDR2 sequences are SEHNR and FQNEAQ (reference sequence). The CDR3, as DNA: TGTGCCAGCAGCTTAGGGACAGGAACTAATTCACCCCTCCACTTT. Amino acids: CASSLGTGTNSPLHF.

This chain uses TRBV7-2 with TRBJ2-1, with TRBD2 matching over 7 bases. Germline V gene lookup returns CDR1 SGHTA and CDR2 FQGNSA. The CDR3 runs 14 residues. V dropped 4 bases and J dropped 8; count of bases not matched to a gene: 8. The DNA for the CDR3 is TGTGCCAGCAGCTCGGGAGGTTTCCCGGATGAGCAGTTCTTC. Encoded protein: CASSSGGFPDEQFF.